This T cell receptor (beta chain) was retrieved from a study of vaccination and CD4 T cells after COVID-19. With V trimmed by 3 bases and J by 2 bases, 9 bases remained unmatched. This CDR3 has 17 residues. Germline V lookup: CDR1 SGHAT, CDR2 FQNNGV. Broader study findings: When vaccine-specific clones from convalescent patients were examined, 304 of 307 were spike mono-reactive.

Sample treatment: 10-day PBMC culture with coronavirus spike peptide pools or control peptides (ViraFEST assay). The unexposed donor provided CD4+ T cells, which were taken before the COVID-19 pandemic (2011-2018). In the case of this clonotype: Its specificity is not known.

Sequence data for DNA of cultured CD4+ T cells were generated by the Oncomine TCR Beta short-read assay. Someone extracted genomic DNA from cultured CD4+ T cells. TCRdb used MiXCR to reprocess the PCR reads, holding one entry per CDR3 protein. The sample lists about 1,400 distinct CDR3 sequences; about an eighth were seen once. V usage is TRBV11-2 and J usage is TRBJ2-3, with TRBD2 matching 9 bases. The specimen was CD4+ T cells from blood, cultured in vitro. The receptor comes from a human donor in good health. DNA of the CDR3: TGTGCCAGCAGCTTGACCGTAGCGGGAGCTCCCACAGATACGCAGTATTTT. It encodes CASSLTVAGAPTDTQYF.